Sequencing of this TCR beta chain was carried out in a study of memory CD4+ T cells and cytomegalovirus serostatus. Sequencing was performed with immunoSEQ multiplex PCR; in TCRdb, only in-frame clones are kept and a portion is missing. The table has some 44,000 clones, 78% seen once; the top ten hold around 0.6%. From germline, CDR1 is SGHDN and CDR2 FVKESK. V was shortened by 4 bases and J by 9 bases, with 25 bases between the two germline ends. The CDR3 loop spans 17 amino acids. The sort gate was single viable CD3+CD4+CD8-CD45RO+ cells for memory CD4+ T cells. This chain uses TRBV14 with TRBJ2-4, with D perhaps being TRBD1 or TRBD2 (5 bases each). The receptor was derived from an adult in good health and CMV-seronegative. What was sequenced was memory CD4+ T cells from blood. The CDR3 nucleotides are TGTGCCAGCAGCCCCCGCCCCGGGCAGATGGGACGGGGCATTCAGTACTTC. It specifies CASSPRPGQMGRGIQYF.